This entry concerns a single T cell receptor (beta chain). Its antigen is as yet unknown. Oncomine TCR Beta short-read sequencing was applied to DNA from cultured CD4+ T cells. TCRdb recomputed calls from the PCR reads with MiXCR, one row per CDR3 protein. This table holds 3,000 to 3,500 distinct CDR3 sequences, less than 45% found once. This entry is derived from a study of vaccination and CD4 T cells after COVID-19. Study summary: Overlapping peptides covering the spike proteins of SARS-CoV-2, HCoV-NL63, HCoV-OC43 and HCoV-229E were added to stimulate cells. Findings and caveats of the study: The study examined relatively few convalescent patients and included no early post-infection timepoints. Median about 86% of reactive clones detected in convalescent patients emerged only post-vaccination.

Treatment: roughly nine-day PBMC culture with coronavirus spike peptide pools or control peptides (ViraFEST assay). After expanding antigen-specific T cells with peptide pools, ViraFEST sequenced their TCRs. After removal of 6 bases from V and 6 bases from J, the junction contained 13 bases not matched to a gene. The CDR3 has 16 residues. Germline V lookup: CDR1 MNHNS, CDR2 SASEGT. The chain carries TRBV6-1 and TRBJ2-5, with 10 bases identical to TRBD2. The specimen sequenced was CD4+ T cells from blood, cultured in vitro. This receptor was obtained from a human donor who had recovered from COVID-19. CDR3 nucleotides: TGTGCCAGCAGCCTTCTAGCGGGAGTCTCAGGGAAGACCCAGTACTTC. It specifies CASSLLAGVSGKTQYF.